The 2 T cell receptor beta chains below all came from one sample that was sequenced in a study of T cell changes during pregnancy in multiple sclerosis. Measured with immunoSEQ multiplex PCR; TCRdb has only the in-frame clones, and not every one. This table has roughly 70,000 clones, about 92% appearing once. The sample in question was peripheral blood, obtained before pregnancy. Every receptor here comes from a female donor with multiple sclerosis, enrolled in a pregnancy study.

The V gene is TRBV5-1, the J gene TRBJ1-1; a possible D gene is TRBD1 (5 bases). This CDR3 is 15 amino acids long. The V gene's germline CDR1 is SGHRS and CDR2 YFSETQ. V was pared by 4 bases and J by 2 bases, with 15 bases between. CDR3 DNA: TGCGCCAGCAGCCCCGGGGGGACTGCCAACACTGAAGCTTTCTTT. As protein: CASSPGGTANTEAFF.

V is TRBV27 and J is TRBJ2-7; weak D call: TRBD1 (6 bases). Per the germline V gene, CDR1 is MNHEY and CDR2 is SMNVEV (reference sequence). There are 15 residues in the CDR3. The V end was cut by 4 bases, the J end by 0 bases, with 13 bases between. The CDR3 region is CASSYGQSTSYEQYF. The DNA for the CDR3 is TGTGCCAGCAGTTATGGACAGTCGACCTCCTACGAGCAGTACTTC.